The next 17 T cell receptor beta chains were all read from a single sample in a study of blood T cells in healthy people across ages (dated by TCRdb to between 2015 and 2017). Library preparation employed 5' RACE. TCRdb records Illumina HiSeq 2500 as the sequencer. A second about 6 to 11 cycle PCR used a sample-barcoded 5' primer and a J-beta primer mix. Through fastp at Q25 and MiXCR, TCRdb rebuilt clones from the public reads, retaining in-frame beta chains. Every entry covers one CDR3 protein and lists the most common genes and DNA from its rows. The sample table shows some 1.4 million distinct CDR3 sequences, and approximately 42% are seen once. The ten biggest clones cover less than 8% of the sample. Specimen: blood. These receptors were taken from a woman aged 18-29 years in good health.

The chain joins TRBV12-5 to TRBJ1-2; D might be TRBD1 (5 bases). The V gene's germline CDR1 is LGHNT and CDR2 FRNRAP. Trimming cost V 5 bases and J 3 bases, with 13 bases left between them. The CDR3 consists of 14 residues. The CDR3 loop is CASGPLTEHYGYTF. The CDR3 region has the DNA TGTGCTAGTGGTCCCCTGACAGAGCACTATGGCTACACCTTC.

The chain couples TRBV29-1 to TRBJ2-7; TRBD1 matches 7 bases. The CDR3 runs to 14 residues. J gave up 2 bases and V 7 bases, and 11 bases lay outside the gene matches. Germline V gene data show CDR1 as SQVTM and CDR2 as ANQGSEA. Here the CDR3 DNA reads TGCAGCGCCGATTCTGGGGACAGTCCCTACGAGCAGTACTTC. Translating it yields CSADSGDSPYEQYF.

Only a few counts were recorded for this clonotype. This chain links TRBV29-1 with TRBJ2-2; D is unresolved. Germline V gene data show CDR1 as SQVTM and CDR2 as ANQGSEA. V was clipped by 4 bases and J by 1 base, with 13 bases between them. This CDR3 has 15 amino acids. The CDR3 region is CSVVSGFLNTGELFF. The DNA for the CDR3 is TGCAGCGTTGTATCGGGCTTTTTGAACACCGGGGAGCTGTTTTTT.

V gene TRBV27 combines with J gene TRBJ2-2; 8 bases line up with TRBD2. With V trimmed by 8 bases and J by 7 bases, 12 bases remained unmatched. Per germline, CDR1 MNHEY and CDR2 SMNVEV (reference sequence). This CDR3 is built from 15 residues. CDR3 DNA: TGTGCCAGCGGCCTACGCGGGGGGCGCGGCGGGGAGCTGTTTTTT. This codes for CASGLRGGRGGELFF.

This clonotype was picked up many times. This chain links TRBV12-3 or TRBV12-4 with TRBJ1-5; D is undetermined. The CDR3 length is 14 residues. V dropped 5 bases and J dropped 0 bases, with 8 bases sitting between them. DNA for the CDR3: TGTGCCAGCAGTAGCAGCGATAGCAATCAGCCCCAGCATTTT. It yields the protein CASSSSDSNQPQHF.

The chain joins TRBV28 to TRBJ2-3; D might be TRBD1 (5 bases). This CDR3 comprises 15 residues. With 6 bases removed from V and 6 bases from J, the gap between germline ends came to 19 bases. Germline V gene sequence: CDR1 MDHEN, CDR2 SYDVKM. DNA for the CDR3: TGTGCCAGCAGCTTCTCGGACACCCCACGGGATACGCAGTATTTT. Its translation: CASSFSDTPRDTQYF.

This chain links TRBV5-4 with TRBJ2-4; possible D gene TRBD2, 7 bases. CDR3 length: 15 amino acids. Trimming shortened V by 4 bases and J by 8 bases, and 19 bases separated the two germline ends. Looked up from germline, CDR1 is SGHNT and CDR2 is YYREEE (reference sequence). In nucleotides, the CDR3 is TGTGCCAGCAGCCCGGCGGGGGCCCCACCCTACATTCAGTACTTC. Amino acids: CASSPAGAPPYIQYF.

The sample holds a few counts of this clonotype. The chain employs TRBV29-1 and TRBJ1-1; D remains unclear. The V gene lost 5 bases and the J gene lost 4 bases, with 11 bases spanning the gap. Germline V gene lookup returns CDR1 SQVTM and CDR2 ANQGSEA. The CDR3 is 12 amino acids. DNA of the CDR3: TGCAGCGTTTGGGCTTCGGGCACTGAAGCTTTCTTT. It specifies CSVWASGTEAFF.

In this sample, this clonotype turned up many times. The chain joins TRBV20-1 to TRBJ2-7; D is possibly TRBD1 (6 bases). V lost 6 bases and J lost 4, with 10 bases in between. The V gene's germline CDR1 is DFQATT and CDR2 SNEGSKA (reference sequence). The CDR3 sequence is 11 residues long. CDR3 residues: CSATQGYEQYF. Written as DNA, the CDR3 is TGCAGTGCCACGCAGGGGTACGAGCAGTACTTC.

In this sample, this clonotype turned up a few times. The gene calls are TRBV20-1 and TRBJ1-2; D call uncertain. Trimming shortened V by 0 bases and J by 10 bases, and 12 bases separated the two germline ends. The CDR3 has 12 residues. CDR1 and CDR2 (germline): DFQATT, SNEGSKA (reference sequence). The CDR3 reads CSAREAGVYYTF. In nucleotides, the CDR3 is TGCAGTGCTAGAGAGGCCGGCGTTTACTACACCTTC.

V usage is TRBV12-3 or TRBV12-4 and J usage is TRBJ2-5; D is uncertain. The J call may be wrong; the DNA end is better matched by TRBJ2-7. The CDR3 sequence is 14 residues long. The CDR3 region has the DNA TGTGCCAGCAGTTTAAAGGGTCCAGCGCGCGAGCAGTACTTC. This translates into CASSLKGPAREQYF.

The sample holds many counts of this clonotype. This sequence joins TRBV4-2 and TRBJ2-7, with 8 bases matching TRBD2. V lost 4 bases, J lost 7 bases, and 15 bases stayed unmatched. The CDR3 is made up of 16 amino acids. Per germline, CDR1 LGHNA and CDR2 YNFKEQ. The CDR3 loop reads CASSLLAGSATDEQYF. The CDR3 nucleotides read TGTGCCAGCAGCCTCCTAGCGGGCAGTGCCACCGATGAGCAGTACTTC.

For the CDR3, the DNA is TGTGCCACCAGCAGAGATCGACGACGGGAGAGGGGGAAAGATACGCAGTATTTT. It specifies CATSRDRRRERGKDTQYF. The J gene is TRBJ2-3, the V gene TRBV15; tentatively, D is TRBD1 or TRBD2 (6 bases each). Trimming took 0 bases from V and 5 from J, leaving 21 bases between them. The CDR3 extends over 18 amino acids. The germline CDR1 and CDR2 sequences are LNHNV and YYDKDF (reference sequence). The full variable domain, completed using reference TRBV15 and TRBJ2-3, is DAMVIQNPRYQVTQFGKPVTLSCSQTLNHNVMYWYQQKSSQAPKLLFHYYDKDFNNEADTPDNFQSRRPNTSFCFLDIRSPGLGDTAMYLCATSRDRRRERGKDTQYFGPGTRLTVL.

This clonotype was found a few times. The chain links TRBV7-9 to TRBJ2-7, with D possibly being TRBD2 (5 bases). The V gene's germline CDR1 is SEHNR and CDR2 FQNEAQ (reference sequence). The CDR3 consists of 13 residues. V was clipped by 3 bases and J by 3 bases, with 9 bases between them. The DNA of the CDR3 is TGTGCCAGCAGCTTTTCTAGCAACTACGAGCAGTACTTC. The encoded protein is CASSFSSNYEQYF.

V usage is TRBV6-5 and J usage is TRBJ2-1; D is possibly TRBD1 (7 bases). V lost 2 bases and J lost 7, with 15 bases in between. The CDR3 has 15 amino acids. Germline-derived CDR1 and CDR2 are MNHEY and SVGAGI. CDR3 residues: CASSYDLRGANEQFF. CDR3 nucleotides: TGTGCCAGCAGTTACGATCTCAGGGGGGCGAATGAGCAGTTCTTC.

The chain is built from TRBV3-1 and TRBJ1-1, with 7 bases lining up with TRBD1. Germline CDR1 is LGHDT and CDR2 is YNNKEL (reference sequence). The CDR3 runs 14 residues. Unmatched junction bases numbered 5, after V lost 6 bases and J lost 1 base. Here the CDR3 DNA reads TGTGCCAGCAGGTGGGACAGACCGAACACTGAAGCTTTCTTT. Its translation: CASRWDRPNTEAFF.

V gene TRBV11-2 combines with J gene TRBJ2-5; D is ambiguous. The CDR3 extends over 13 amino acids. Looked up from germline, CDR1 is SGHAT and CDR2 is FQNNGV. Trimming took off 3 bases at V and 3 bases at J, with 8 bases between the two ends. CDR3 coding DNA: TGTGCCAGCAGCTTGGGCGTAAAAGAGACCCAGTACTTC. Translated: CASSLGVKETQYF.